The 4 T cell receptor beta chains below all came from one sample that was sequenced in a study of blood T cell repertoires in COVID-19. Clones were sequenced by immunoSEQ multiplex PCR, and TCRdb holds only the in-frame ones, with some missing. The sample has 490,000 or so clones, around 89% seen once; the top ten hold about 2%. Sequences were obtained from PBMCs or T cells enriched from blood (not recorded which). These receptors were collected from a middle-aged woman who had recovered from COVID-19.

This rearrangement joins TRBV27 to TRBJ1-1; 8 nucleotides match TRBD1. CDR3 size: 16 residues. CDR1 and CDR2 (germline): MNHEY, SMNVEV (reference sequence). The V gene end was trimmed by 7 bases and the J gene end by 3 bases; junction bases not matched to a gene: 13. CDR3 region: CASTWTGRSRYTEAFF. CDR3 nucleotides: TGTGCCAGCACCTGGACAGGGAGGAGTAGGTACACTGAAGCTTTCTTT.

V and J are TRBV6-6 and TRBJ1-5, with D possibly TRBD1 on 6 matching bases. Trimming removed 7 bases from V and 3 bases from J, with 13 bases in between. The CDR3 covers 14 residues. Germline lookup yields CDR1 MNHNY and CDR2 SVGAGI (reference sequence). The CDR3 protein is CASNLQGSNQPQHF. CDR3 sequence (DNA): TGTGCCAGCAATTTACAGGGCTCCAATCAGCCCCAGCATTTT.

This chain connects TRBV10-1 to TRBJ2-7, with a tentative D call TRBD2 (6 bases). The germline V gene has CDR1 WNHNN and CDR2 SYGVQD (reference sequence). Trimming removed 0 bases at V and 4 bases at J, with 7 bases between. CDR3 length: 13 amino acids. DNA of the CDR3: TGCGCCAGCAGTGAGTCGGAGGGTTACGAGCAGTACTTC. Amino acids: CASSESEGYEQYF.

The genes are TRBV27 and TRBJ1-2; 9 positions match TRBD1. CDR1 is MNHEY and CDR2 is SMNVEV in the germline V gene (reference sequence). V gave up 4 bases and J gave up 8 bases; unmatched junction bases: 5. This CDR3 is 13 amino acids long. The CDR3: CASSWGTGIGYTF. CDR3 nucleotide sequence: TGTGCCAGCAGTTGGGGGACAGGGATCGGCTACACCTTC.